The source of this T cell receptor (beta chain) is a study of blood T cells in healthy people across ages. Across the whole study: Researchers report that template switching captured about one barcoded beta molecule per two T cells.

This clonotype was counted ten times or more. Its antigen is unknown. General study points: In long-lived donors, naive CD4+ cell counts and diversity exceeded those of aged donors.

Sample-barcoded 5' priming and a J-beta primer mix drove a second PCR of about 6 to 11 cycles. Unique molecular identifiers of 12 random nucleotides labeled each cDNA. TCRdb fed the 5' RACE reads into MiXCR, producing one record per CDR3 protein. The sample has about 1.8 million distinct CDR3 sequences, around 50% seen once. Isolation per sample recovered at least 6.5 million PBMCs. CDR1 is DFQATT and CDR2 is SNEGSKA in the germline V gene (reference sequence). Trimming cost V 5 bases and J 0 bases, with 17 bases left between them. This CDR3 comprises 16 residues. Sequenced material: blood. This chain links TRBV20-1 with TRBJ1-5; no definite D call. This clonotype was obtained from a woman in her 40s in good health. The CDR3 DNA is TGCAGTGCTTTATCCACGGGTGAATCTAGCAATCAGCCCCAGCATTTT. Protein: CSALSTGESSNQPQHF.